Following are 10 T cell receptor beta chains from one sample sequenced in a study of CD4 and CD8 cells across lung adenocarcinoma regions. One entry per CDR3 protein results from TCRdb running MiXCR on the PCR reads. The sample includes around 20,000 distinct CDR3 sequences, about 50% of them seen just once. Sequenced input: CD8+ T cells from the margin of a lung tumor. The receptors stem from a male donor with lung adenocarcinoma. The CD4 and CD8 labels of this study may be unreliable.

The sample holds many counts of this clonotype. The rearrangement joins TRBV15 to TRBJ2-5, with 7 bases matching TRBD2. The CDR3 length is 13 residues. From germline, CDR1 is LNHNV and CDR2 YYDKDF (reference sequence). The V segment lost 5 bases and the J segment 4 bases; nucleotides outside the gene matches: 4. The CDR3 loop is CATSGIAGETQYF. The CDR3 DNA reads as TGTGCCACCAGCGGGATAGCGGGAGAGACCCAGTACTTC.

This clonotype was observed many times. CDR3 loop: CASSLGGRSAYEQYF. The CDR3 coding sequence is TGTGCCAGCAGCTTAGGCGGGCGTTCCGCCTACGAGCAGTACTTC. The V gene is TRBV11-2, the J gene TRBJ2-1; weak D call: TRBD2 (5 bases). The J call could be wrong; TRBJ2-7 is a better fit for the DNA end. Germline lookup yields CDR1 SGHAT and CDR2 FQNNGV. The CDR3 runs 15 residues.

The chain joins TRBV6-5 to TRBJ2-3; 9 bases align to TRBD1. The tail of the sequence fits TRBJ2-5 better, so the J call may be wrong. Germline values: CDR1 MNHEY, CDR2 SVGAGI. This CDR3 comprises 15 residues. The CDR3 reads CASSYPGQGQETQYF. As DNA, the CDR3 is TGTGCCAGCAGTTACCCGGGACAGGGTCAAGAGACCCAGTACTTC.

In its sample, this clonotype was seen many times. The chain carries TRBV27 and TRBJ2-7; perhaps TRBD2 as D (5 bases). CDR3 length: 13 amino acids. The germline V gene encodes CDR1 MNHEY and CDR2 SMNVEV (reference sequence). Between the trimmed V and J ends, which lost 5 bases and 6 bases, there was a span of 14 bases. Written as DNA, the CDR3 is TGTGCCAGCAGTCTGTCGGGGAGATCCGAGCAGTACTTC. Protein product: CASSLSGRSEQYF.

V gene TRBV6-1 combines with J gene TRBJ2-2; TRBD2 matches at 16 bases. V was pared by 6 bases and J by 6 bases, with 13 bases of the junction left unmatched. The germline gives CDR1 MNHNS, CDR2 SASEGT. The CDR3 runs 19 residues. The CDR3 spells CASRSTGTSGRAKPGELFF. The CDR3 nucleotides are TGTGCCAGCAGATCTACCGGGACTAGCGGGAGGGCAAAGCCCGGGGAGCTGTTTTTT.

In its sample, this clonotype ranks as medium-sized. The chain has TRBV27 and TRBJ1-6; 7 positions agree with TRBD1. Trimming at V came to 6 bases and at J to 14 bases, leaving 13 bases not matched to a gene. Germline CDR1 MNHEY, CDR2 SMNVEV (reference sequence). The CDR3 is 14 amino acids. DNA for the CDR3: TGTGCCAGCAGCCCGACAGGGCCCTTTGGGACCCTCCACTTT. This translates into CASSPTGPFGTLHF.

The rearrangement uses TRBV4-1 and TRBJ2-1, with D hard to call. The CDR3 runs to 11 residues. Germline CDR1 reads MGHRA; CDR2 reads YSYEKL. Trimming shortened V by 3 bases and J by 9 bases, and 6 bases separated the two germline ends. The CDR3 spells CASSQAREQFF. CDR3 DNA: TGCGCCAGCAGCCAGGCCCGTGAGCAGTTCTTC.

This chain uses TRBV6-1 with TRBJ2-4, with TRBD1 as a possible D gene (6 bases). This CDR3 spans 16 amino acids. Germline V lookup: CDR1 MNHNS, CDR2 SASEGT. V shed 0 bases and J shed 13 bases, with 22 bases lying between them. The CDR3 loop is CASSEAGPGVGNTQYF. CDR3 DNA: TGTGCCAGCAGTGAAGCGGGGCCAGGGGTTGGGAATACGCAGTACTTC.

V and J are TRBV7-8 and TRBJ2-7; D is perhaps TRBD1 or TRBD2 (5 bases each). Trimming took 5 bases from V and 7 from J, leaving 21 bases between them. Germline V lookup: CDR1 SGHVS, CDR2 FQNEAQ. The CDR3 is 15 residues long. CDR3 DNA sequence: TGTGCCAGCAGCCCCGGGCGGGTGGGATGGGGGGAGCAGTACTTC. This sequence encodes CASSPGRVGWGEQYF.

In this sample, this clonotype turned up many times. The chain carries TRBV6-1 and TRBJ1-3; D remains unclear. Deletions cut 1 base from V and 0 bases from J, with 4 bases between. The germline CDR1 and CDR2 sequences are MNHNS and SASEGT. This CDR3 has 14 amino acids. The CDR3 DNA reads TGTGCCAGCAGTGAAGGGGGCTCTGGAAACACCATATATTTT. The encoded protein is CASSEGGSGNTIYF.